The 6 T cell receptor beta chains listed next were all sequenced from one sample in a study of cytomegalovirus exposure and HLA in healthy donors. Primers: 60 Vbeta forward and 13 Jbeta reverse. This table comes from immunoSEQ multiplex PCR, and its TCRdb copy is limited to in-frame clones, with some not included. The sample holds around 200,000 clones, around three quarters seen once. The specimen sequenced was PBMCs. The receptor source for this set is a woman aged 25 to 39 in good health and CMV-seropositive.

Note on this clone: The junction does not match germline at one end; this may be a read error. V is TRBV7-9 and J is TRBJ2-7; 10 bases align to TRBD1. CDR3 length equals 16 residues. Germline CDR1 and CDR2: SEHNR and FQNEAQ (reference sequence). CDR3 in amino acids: CSSSWRPGTGAYEQYF. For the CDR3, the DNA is TGTTCCAGCAGCTGGAGACCCGGGACAGGGGCCTACGAGCAGTACTTC. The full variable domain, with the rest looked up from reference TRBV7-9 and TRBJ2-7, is DTGVSQNPRHKITKRGQNVTFRCDPISEHNRLYWYRQTLGQGPEFLTYFQNEAQLEKSRLLSDRFSAERPKGSFSTLEIQRTEQGDSAMYLCSSSWRPGTGAYEQYFGPGTRLTVT.

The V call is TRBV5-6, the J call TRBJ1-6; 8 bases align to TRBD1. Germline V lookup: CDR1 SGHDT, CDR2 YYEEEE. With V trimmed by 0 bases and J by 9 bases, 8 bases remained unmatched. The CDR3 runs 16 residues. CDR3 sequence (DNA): TGTGCCAGCAGCTTGGGGCCGACAGGGGTGAGTTCACCCCTCCACTTT. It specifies CASSLGPTGVSSPLHF.

The CDR3 DNA reads TGTGCCAGCAGCTTAGCCGGACTAGCGGGAGTAAACACCGGGGAGCTGTTTTTT. Its translation is CASSLAGLAGVNTGELFF. The V and J genes are TRBV7-6 and TRBJ2-2; 13 positions match TRBD2. The trim removed 0 bases at V and 2 bases at J, leaving 3 bases unmatched. Germline-derived CDR1 and CDR2 are SGHVS and FNYEAQ. CDR3 length equals 18 residues.

CDR3 sequence reads: CASSLGGTGGGGYTF. The DNA for the CDR3 is TGTGCCAGCAGCTTGGGAGGGACAGGGGGCGGTGGCTACACCTTC. The rearrangement joins TRBV5-4 to TRBJ1-2; the match to TRBD1 covers 12 bases. Trimming cost V 0 bases and J 7 bases; bases outside gene matches: 4. Germline lookup yields CDR1 SGHNT and CDR2 YYREEE (reference sequence). The CDR3 spans 15 residues.

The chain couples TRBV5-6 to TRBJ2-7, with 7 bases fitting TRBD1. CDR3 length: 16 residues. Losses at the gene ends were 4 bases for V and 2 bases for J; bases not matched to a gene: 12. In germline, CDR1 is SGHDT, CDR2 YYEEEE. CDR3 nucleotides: TGTGCCAGCAGCCGTTGGACAGGAACCTCTACCTACGAGCAGTACTTC. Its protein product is CASSRWTGTSTYEQYF. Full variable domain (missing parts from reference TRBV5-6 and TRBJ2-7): DAGVTQSPTHLIKTRGQQVTLRCSPKSGHDTVSWYQQALGQGPQFIFQYYEEEERQRGNFPDRFSGHQFPNYSSELNVNALLLGDSALYLCASSRWTGTSTYEQYFGPGTRLTVT.

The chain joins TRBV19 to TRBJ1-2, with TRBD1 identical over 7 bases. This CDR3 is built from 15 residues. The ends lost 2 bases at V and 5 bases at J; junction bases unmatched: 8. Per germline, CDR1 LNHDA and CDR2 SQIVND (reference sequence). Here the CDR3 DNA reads TGTGCCAGTAGTATACGGGGACAGCTCCAATATGGCTACACCTTC. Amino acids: CASSIRGQLQYGYTF.